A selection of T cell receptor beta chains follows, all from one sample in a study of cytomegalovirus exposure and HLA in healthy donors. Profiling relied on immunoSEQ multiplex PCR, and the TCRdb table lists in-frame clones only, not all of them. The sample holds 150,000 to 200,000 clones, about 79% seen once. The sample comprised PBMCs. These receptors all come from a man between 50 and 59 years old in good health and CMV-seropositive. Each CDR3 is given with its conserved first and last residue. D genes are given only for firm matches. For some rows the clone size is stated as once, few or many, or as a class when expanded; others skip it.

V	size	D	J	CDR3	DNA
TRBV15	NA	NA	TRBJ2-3	CATSRVDTTTQYF	TGTGCCACCAGCAGAGTCGACACCACTACGCAGTATTTT
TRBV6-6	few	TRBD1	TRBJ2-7	CASRIGGQGAHEQYF	TGTGCCAGCAGAATAGGTGGACAGGGGGCACACGAGCAGTACTTC
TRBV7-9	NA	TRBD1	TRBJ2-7	CASSPGTGGHYEQYF	TGTGCCAGCAGCCCCGGGACAGGGGGACACTACGAGCAGTACTTC
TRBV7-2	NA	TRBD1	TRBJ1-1	CASSWDRNTEAFF	TGTGCCAGCAGCTGGGACAGGAACACTGAAGCTTTCTTT
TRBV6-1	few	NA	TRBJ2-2	CASSESRVTGELFF	TGTGCCAGCAGTGAATCCAGGGTCACCGGGGAGCTGTTTTTT
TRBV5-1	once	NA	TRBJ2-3	CASSLAQGSTDTQYF	TGCGCCAGCAGCTTGGCACAGGGAAGCACAGATACGCAGTATTTT
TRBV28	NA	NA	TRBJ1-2	CASKEGEGYGYTF	TGTGCCAGCAAGGAGGGAGAGGGCTATGGCTACACCTTC
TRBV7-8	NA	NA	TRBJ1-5	CASSLFGGYSNQPQHF	TGTGCCAGCAGCTTATTTGGAGGGTATAGCAATCAGCCCCAGCATTTT
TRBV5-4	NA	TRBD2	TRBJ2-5	CASSFPSGGHEETQYF	TGTGCCAGCAGCTTTCCTAGCGGGGGCCACGAAGAGACCCAGTACTTC
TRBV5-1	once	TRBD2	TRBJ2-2	CASSLALAGAGELFF	TGCGCCAGCAGCTTGGCCCTAGCGGGGGCCGGGGAGCTGTTTTTT
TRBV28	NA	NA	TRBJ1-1	CASSFPRGGRVTEAFF	TGTGCCAGCAGTTTCCCCCGGGGGGGGCGCGTTACTGAAGCTTTCTTT
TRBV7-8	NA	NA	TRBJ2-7	CASSLARDYEQYF	TGTGCCAGCAGCTTAGCGCGGGACTACGAGCAGTACTTC
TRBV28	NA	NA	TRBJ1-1	CASSFLTEAFF	TGTGCCAGCAGTTTTCTCACTGAAGCTTTCTTT
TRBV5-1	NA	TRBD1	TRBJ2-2	CASWDSSNTGELFF	TGCGCCAGCTGGGACAGCTCAAACACCGGGGAGCTGTTTTTT
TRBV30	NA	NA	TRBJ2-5	CAWSVNLGARETQYF	TGTGCCTGGAGTGTGAATCTGGGGGCCCGGGAGACCCAGTACTTC
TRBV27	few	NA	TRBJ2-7	CASSSWTESYEQYF	TGTGCCAGCAGTTCTTGGACTGAGTCCTACGAGCAGTACTTC
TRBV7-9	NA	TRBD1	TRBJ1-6	CAGGRTGDSPLHF	TGTGCGGGAGGCAGGACAGGGGATTCACCCCTCCACTTT
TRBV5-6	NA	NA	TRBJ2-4	CASSLPGHLAKNIQYF	TGTGCCAGCAGCTTACCTGGACACTTAGCCAAAAACATTCAGTACTTC
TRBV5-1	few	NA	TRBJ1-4	CASSQSAQGDNEKLFF	TGCGCCAGCAGTCAGTCGGCACAGGGAGACAATGAAAAACTGTTTTTT
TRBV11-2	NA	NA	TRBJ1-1	CASSHDKGSEAFF	TGTGCCAGCAGCCACGACAAGGGGTCTGAAGCTTTCTTT
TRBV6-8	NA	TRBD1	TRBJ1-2	CARALKGTGGRVFNYTF	TGTGCCAGAGCTCTGAAAGGGACAGGGGGAAGGGTATTTAATTACACCTTC